Sequencing of this T cell receptor beta chain was carried out in a study of response to subunit inactivated influenza vaccine. Findings and limits, study-wide: Few new T cells, the authors suggested, are recruited by each seasonal influenza vaccination.

The CDR3 length is 17 residues. The germline V gene has CDR1 DFQATT and CDR2 SNEGSKA (reference sequence). J was trimmed by 3 bases and V by 3 bases; bases with no gene match: 11. In TCRdb, the RT-PCR reads were re-called with MiXCR into one record per CDR3 protein. Here the sample spans around 570,000 distinct CDR3 sequences, less than 10% being singletons. As concerns this clonotype: What it recognizes is unknown.

The source is a man aged 45-69 years who received an inactivated influenza vaccine. Sequencing used PBMCs from blood, obtained around 25 months after vaccination. The chain links TRBV20-1 to TRBJ2-2, with TRBD2 identical over 9 bases. The CDR3 loop is CSARGSSAGGHTGELFF. DNA of the CDR3: TGCAGTGCTAGGGGCTCTTCCGCGGGGGGGCACACCGGGGAGCTGTTTTTT.